These T cell receptor beta chains were read from a single sample in a study of shared clonotypes between healthy human individuals. TCRdb's table, derived via immunoSEQ multiplex PCR, lists solely in-frame clones and lacks some. The table lists 400,000 or so clones, 96% of them singletons, with approximately 0.32% in the top ten. Sequencing was carried out using memory CD8+ T cells sorted from blood. The source of these receptors is a young man in good health. The CDR3 runs from the conserved cysteine through the conserved F or W. Each record gives: D gene, clone size, V gene, CDR3 protein. D genes are given only for firm matches. A clone size is listed for some rows: how often the clone was seen (once, few, many), or a class if it is expanded.

d_gene: .
abundance: .
v_gene: TRBV10-3
CDR3aa: CAISAGGQETQYF

d_gene: TRBD1
abundance: once
v_gene: TRBV5-6
CDR3aa: CASSLVGRGRVEQYF

d_gene: TRBD1
abundance: .
v_gene: TRBV11-1
CDR3aa: CASSLGTGAEQYF

d_gene: .
abundance: .
v_gene: TRBV21-1
CDR3aa: CASSRGGPYEQYF

d_gene: .
abundance: .
v_gene: TRBV29-1
CDR3aa: CSVEDNSYEQYF

d_gene: .
abundance: .
v_gene: TRBV28
CDR3aa: CASSPSGASGNTIYF

d_gene: .
abundance: .
v_gene: TRBV7-8
CDR3aa: CASSLGGRSYEQYF

d_gene: .
abundance: .
v_gene: TRBV7-9
CDR3aa: CASSLALFYEQYF

d_gene: .
abundance: once
v_gene: TRBV7-8
CDR3aa: CASSLGSSVQYF

d_gene: .
abundance: once
v_gene: TRBV25-1
CDR3aa: CASKGSGKGYTF

d_gene: .
abundance: .
v_gene: TRBV2
CDR3aa: CASSASSSGNTIYF

d_gene: .
abundance: .
v_gene: TRBV11-2
CDR3aa: CASSHPGVGSPLHF

d_gene: .
abundance: .
v_gene: TRBV20-1
CDR3aa: CSAIQNYGYTF

d_gene: TRBD2
abundance: .
v_gene: TRBV9
CDR3aa: CASSVFPSGSETQYF

d_gene: .
abundance: .
v_gene: TRBV29-1
CDR3aa: CSGLGRASYEQYF

d_gene: .
abundance: .
v_gene: TRBV7-9
CDR3aa: CASSPQGFPGNTIYF

d_gene: .
abundance: .
v_gene: TRBV15
CDR3aa: CATSRMAVQETQYF

d_gene: TRBD2
abundance: .
v_gene: TRBV27
CDR3aa: CASGTYSGRGSTDTQYF

d_gene: .
abundance: .
v_gene: TRBV19
CDR3aa: CASSNGNLYNEQFF

d_gene: .
abundance: .
v_gene: TRBV9
CDR3aa: CASSPGRSTDTQYF

d_gene: .
abundance: .
v_gene: TRBV2
CDR3aa: CASSDPGGSTDTQYF

d_gene: .
abundance: .
v_gene: TRBV4-1
CDR3aa: CASSQGGPFNEQFF

d_gene: TRBD2
abundance: .
v_gene: TRBV7-6
CDR3aa: CASSLVTGTSFYEQYF

d_gene: .
abundance: once
v_gene: TRBV27
CDR3aa: CASSLWGAQTQYF

d_gene: .
abundance: .
v_gene: TRBV10-3
CDR3aa: CAISESIMGSYGYTF

d_gene: .
abundance: .
v_gene: TRBV28
CDR3aa: CASSSPGFINIQYF

d_gene: TRBD2
abundance: .
v_gene: TRBV25-1
CDR3aa: CASSGGGRETQYF

d_gene: TRBD1
abundance: .
v_gene: TRBV29-1
CDR3aa: CSVVTGAETQYF

d_gene: TRBD2
abundance: .
v_gene: TRBV20-1
CDR3aa: CSARGAGELFF

d_gene: .
abundance: .
v_gene: TRBV10-3
CDR3aa: CAMGPKDTGELFF

d_gene: .
abundance: .
v_gene: TRBV7-8
CDR3aa: CASSRVVVERPTKNTGELFF